The TCR beta chain described here comes from a study of shared clonotypes between healthy human individuals. V lost 5 bases and J lost 1; bases outside the gene matches: 7. CDR3 length equals 15 residues. The germline V gene encodes CDR1 LGHNT and CDR2 FRNRAP. Measured with immunoSEQ multiplex PCR; TCRdb has only the in-frame clones, and not every one. The table has nearly 1 million clones, over 75% seen once. Sequencing was carried out using memory CD4+ T cells sorted from blood. Subset described: CD45RA-negative fraction. V and J are TRBV12-5 and TRBJ1-1, with 7 positions matching TRBD1. This TCR was sampled from a man between 18 and 35 years old in good health. Here the CDR3 reads CASGPGTAQNTEAFF. The DNA for the CDR3 is TGTGCTAGTGGTCCCGGGACAGCACAGAACACTGAAGCTTTCTTT.